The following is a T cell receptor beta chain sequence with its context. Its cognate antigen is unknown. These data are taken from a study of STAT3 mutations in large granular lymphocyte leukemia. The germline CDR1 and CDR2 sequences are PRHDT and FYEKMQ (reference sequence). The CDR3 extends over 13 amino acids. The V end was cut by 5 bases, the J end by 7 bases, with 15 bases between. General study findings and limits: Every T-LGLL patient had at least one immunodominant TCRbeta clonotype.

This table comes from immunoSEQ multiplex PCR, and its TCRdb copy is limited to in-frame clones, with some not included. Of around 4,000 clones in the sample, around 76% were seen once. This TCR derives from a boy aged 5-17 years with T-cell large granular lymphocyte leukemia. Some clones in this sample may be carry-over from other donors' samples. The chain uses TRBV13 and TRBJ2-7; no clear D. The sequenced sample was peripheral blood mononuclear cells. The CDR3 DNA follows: TGTGCCAGCAGCCCCCCCGGCCTGGTGGAGCAGTACTTC. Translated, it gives CASSPPGLVEQYF.